Included here is one T cell receptor (beta chain) sequence, with context. Data came from immunoSEQ multiplex PCR; TCRdb stores just in-frame clones and leaves some out. The sample yields about 160,000 clones, approximately 96% seen once. These data come from a study of cytomegalovirus exposure and HLA in healthy donors. The germline CDR1 and CDR2 sequences are LNHDA and SQIVND (reference sequence). The CDR3 is 16 residues long. The V gene end was trimmed by 7 bases and the J gene end by 5 bases; junction bases not matched to a gene: 12. While the first cohort had fewer than 850 subjects, the donors belonged to the separate validation cohort of about 120 subjects.

Specimen: PBMCs. This sequence was found in a woman under 30 in good health and CMV-seronegative. The V call is TRBV19, the J call TRBJ1-5; the match to TRBD1 covers 9 bases. The CDR3 nucleotides read TGTGCCAGTACCCCGGGAGGGGGACAGGGTTATCAGCCCCAGCATTTT. Encoded protein: CASTPGGGQGYQPQHF.